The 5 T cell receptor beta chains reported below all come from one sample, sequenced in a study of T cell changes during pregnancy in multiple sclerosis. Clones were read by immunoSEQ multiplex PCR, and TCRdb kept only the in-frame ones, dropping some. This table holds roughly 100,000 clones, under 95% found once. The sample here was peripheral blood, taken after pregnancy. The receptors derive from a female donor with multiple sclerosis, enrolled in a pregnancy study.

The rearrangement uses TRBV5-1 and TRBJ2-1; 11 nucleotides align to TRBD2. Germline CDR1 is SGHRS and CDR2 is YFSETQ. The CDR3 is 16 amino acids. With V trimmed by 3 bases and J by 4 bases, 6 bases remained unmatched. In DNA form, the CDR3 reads TGCGCCAGCAGCTCCTTTAGCGGGAGGGCTTACAATGAGCAGTTCTTC. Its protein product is CASSSFSGRAYNEQFF.

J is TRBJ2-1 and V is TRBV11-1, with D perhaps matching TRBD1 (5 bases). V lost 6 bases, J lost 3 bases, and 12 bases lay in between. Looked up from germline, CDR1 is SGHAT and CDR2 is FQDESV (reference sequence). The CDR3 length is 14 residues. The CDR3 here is CASRQTDSYNEQFF. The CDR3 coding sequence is TGTGCCAGCAGGCAGACCGACAGCTACAATGAGCAGTTCTTC.

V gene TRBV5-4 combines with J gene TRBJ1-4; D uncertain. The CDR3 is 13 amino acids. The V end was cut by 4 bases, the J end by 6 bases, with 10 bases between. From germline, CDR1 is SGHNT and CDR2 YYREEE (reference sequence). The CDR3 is CASSTNRDEKLFF. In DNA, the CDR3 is TGTGCCAGCAGCACAAACCGGGATGAAAAACTGTTTTTT.

CDR3 residues: CAWSVTETEAFF. CDR3 sequence (DNA): TGTGCCTGGAGTGTAACAGAAACTGAAGCTTTCTTT. The J gene is TRBJ1-1, the V gene TRBV30; D is uncertain. CDR1 is GTSNPN and CDR2 is SVGIG in the germline V gene (reference sequence). V lost 0 bases and J lost 5, with 7 bases in between. This CDR3 spans 12 amino acids. Supplemented by reference TRBV30 and TRBJ1-1, the full variable domain reads SQTIHQWPATLVQPVGSPLSLECTVEGTSNPNLYWYRQAAGRGLQLLFYSVGIGQISSEVPQNLSASRPQDRQFILSSKKLLLSDSGFYLCAWSVTETEAFFGQGTRLTVV.

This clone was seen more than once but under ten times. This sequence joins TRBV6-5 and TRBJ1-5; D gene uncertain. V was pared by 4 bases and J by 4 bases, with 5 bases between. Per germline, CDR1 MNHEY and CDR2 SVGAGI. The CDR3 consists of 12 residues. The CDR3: CASSSGNQPQHF. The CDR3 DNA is TGTGCCAGCAGTTCGGGTAATCAGCCCCAGCATTTT.